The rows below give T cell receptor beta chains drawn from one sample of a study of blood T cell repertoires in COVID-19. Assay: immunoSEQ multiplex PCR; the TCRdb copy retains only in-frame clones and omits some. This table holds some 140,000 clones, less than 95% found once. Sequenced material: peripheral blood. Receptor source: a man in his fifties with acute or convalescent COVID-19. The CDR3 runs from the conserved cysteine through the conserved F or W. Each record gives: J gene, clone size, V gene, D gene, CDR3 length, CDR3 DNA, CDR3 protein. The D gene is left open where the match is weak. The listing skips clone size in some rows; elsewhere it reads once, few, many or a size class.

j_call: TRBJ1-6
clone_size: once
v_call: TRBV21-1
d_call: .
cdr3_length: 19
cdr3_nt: TGTGCCAGCAGCAAAGATCGCGGGGGGTCGAGTTCGTTGGATTCACCCCTCCACTTT
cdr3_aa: CASSKDRGGSSSLDSPLHF

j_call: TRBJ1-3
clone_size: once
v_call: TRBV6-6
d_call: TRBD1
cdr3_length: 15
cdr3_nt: TGTGCCAGCAGTAAACAGGGGGCGCAGGGAAACACCATATATTTT
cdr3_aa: CASSKQGAQGNTIYF

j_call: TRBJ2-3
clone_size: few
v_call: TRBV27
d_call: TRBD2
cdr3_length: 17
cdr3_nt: TGTGCCAGCAGTTCCAGGACTAGCGGGAGGGTGGCAGATACGCAGTATTTT
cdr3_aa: CASSSRTSGRVADTQYF

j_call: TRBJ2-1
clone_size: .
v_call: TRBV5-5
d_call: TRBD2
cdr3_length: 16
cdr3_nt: TGTGCCAGCAGCCTAAATAGCGGGAGGACTTACAATGAGCAGTTCTTC
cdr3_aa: CASSLNSGRTYNEQFF

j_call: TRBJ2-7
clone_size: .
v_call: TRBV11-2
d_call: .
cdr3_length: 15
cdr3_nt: TGTGCCAGCAGCTTTATCGGGGTCGGAGCCTACGAGCAGTACTTC
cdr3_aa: CASSFIGVGAYEQYF

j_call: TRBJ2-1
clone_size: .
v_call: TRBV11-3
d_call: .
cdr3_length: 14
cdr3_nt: TGTGCCAGCAGCTTAGATGGGCACTACAATGAGCAGTTCTTC
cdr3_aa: CASSLDGHYNEQFF

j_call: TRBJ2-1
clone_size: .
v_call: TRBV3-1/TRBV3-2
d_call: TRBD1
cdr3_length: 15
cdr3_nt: TGTGCCAGCAGCCAAGGGACAGGGTTGCACAATGAGCAGTTCTTC
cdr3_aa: CASSQGTGLHNEQFF

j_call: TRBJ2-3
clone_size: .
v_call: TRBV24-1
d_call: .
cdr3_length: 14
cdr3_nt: TGTGCCACCAGTCCCCACGCGGCCACAGATACGCAGTATTTT
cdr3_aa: CATSPHAATDTQYF

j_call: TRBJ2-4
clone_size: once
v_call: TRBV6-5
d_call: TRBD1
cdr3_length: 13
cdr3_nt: TGTGCCAGCAAAGGGACAGGGAAAAACATTCAGTACTTC
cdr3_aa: CASKGTGKNIQYF

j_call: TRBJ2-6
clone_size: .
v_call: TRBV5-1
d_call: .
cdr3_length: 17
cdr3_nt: TGCGCCAGCAGCTTGGGACAGGCAACCTCTGGGGCCAACGTCCTGACTTTC
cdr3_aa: CASSLGQATSGANVLTF

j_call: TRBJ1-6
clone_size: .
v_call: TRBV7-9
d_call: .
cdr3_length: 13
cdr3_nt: TGTGCCAGCAGCTTATCGACAGGTAGTCCCCTCCACTTT
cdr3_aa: CASSLSTGSPLHF

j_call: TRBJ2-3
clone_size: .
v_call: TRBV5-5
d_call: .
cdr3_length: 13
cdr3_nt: TGTGCCAGCAGCCCTAGGTCCGGAGATACGCAGTATTTT
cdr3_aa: CASSPRSGDTQYF

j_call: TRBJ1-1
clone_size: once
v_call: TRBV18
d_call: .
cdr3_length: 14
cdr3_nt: TGTGCCAGCTCCCTAACAGAGGGACAAACCGAAGCTTTCTTT
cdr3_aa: CASSLTEGQTEAFF

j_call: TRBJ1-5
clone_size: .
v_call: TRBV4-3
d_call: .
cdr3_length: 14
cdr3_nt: TGCGCCAGCAGCCAAGATTGGGGCAGTCAGCCCCAGCATTTT
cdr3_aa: CASSQDWGSQPQHF

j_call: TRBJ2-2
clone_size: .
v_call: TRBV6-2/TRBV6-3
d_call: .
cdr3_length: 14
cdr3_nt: TGTGCCAGCAGTTCAGGCGGGGACACCGGGGAGCTGTTTTTT
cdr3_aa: CASSSGGDTGELFF

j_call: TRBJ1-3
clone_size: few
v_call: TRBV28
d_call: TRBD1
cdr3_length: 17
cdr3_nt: TGTGCCAGCAGTCTCCCCCGACAGGGGACAACTGGAAACACCATATATTTT
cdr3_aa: CASSLPRQGTTGNTIYF

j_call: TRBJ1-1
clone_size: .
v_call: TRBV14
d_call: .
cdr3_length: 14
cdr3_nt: TGTGCCAGCAACGGGGGGTCTATGAACACTGAAGCTTTCTTT
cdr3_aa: CASNGGSMNTEAFF

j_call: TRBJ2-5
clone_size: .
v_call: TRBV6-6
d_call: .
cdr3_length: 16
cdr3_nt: TGTGCCAGCAGTTACTCGCCCCCAACAGGGAAAGAGACCCAGTACTTC
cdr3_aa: CASSYSPPTGKETQYF

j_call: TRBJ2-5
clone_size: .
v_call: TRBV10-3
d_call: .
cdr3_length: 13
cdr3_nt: TGTGCCATCAGTGAGGGCAACCAAGAGACCCAGTACTTC
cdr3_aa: CAISEGNQETQYF

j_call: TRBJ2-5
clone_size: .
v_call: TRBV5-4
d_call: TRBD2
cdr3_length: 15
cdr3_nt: TGTGCCAGCAGGCCTGACTCGGGGGGTGGGGAGACCCAGTACTTC
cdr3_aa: CASRPDSGGGETQYF

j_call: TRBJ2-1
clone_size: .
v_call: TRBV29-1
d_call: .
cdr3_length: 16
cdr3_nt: TGCAGCGTTTTTCCCAGGGGCACCCCAAAGTACAATGAGCAGTTCTTC
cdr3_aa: CSVFPRGTPKYNEQFF

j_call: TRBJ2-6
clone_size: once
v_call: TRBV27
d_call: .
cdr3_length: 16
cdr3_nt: TGTGCCAGCAGTTTGCTCGGTTACTCTGGGGCCAACGTCCTGACTTTC
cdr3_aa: CASSLLGYSGANVLTF

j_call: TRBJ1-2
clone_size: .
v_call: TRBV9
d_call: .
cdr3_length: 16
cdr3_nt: TGTGCCAGCAGCGGCGGACAGTTAGTTTTTAACTATGGCTACACCTTC
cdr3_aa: CASSGGQLVFNYGYTF

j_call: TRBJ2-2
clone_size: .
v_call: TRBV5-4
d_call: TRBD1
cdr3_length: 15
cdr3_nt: TGTGCCAGCAGCAAGGACAGGTTGGACACCGGGGAGCTGTTTTTT
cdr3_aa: CASSKDRLDTGELFF

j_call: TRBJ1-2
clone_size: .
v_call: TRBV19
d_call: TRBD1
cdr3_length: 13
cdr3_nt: TGTGCCAGTAGCAGGGGGAGTAACTATGGCTACACCTTC
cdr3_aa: CASSRGSNYGYTF

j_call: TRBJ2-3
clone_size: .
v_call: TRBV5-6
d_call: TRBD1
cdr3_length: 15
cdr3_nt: TGTGCCAGCAGCTTCCGGGACAGGTACACAGATACGCAGTATTTT
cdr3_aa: CASSFRDRYTDTQYF

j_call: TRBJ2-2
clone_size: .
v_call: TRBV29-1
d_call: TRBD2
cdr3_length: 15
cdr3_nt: TGCAGCGTTCGACTAGCGGGAGGGAACACCGGGGAGCTGTTTTTT
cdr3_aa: CSVRLAGGNTGELFF

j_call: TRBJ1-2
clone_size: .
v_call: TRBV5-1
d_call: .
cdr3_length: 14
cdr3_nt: TGCGCCAGCAGCTTGGGTAGCGACGAGGATGGCTACACCTTC
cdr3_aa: CASSLGSDEDGYTF

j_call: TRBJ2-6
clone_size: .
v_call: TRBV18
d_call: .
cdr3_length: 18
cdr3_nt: TGTGCCAGCTCCGCTACGGGGGTATCCGGTTCTGGGGCCAACGTCCTGACTTTC
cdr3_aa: CASSATGVSGSGANVLTF

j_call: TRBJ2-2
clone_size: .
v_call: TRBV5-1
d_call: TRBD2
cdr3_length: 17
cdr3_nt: TGCGCCAGCAGCCGGGGACTAGCGGGAACCAACACCGGGGAGCTGTTTTTT
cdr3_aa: CASSRGLAGTNTGELFF

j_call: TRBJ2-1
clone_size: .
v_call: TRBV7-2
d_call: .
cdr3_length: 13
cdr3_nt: TGTGCCAGCAGCGGGAGGAATTACAATGAGCAGTTCTTC
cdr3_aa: CASSGRNYNEQFF

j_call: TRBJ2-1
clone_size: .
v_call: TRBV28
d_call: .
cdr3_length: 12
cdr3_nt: TGTGCCAGCAGTTCCACCGGGCGGGTCCAGTTCTTC
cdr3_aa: CASSSTGRVQFF

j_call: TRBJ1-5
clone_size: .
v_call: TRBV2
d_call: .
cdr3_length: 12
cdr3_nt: TGTGCCAGCAGGGAGGAGAATCAGCCCCAGCATTTT
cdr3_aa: CASREENQPQHF

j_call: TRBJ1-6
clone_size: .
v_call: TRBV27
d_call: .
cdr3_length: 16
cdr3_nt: TGTGCCAGCAGTACCTCGGTACAGGGAGGGAATTCACCCCTCCACTTT
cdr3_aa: CASSTSVQGGNSPLHF

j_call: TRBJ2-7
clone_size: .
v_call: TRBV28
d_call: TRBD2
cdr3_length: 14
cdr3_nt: TGTGCCAGCAGTACGGCTAGCGGGAGACTCGAGCAGTACTTC
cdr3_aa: CASSTASGRLEQYF

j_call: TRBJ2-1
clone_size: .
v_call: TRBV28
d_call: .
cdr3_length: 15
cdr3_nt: TGTGCCAGCAGTTTAAGGGACTACAGGGATAGTGAGCAGTTCTTC
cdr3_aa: CASSLRDYRDSEQFF

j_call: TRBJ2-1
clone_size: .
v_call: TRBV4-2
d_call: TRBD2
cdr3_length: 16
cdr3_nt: TGTGCCAGCAGCCAAGATATACGGGAGGGATGGAATGAGCAGTTCTTC
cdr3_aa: CASSQDIREGWNEQFF

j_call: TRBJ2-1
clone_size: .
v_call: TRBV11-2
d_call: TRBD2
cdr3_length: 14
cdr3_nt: TGTGCCACCGGGGGGGGCCGACTAAACAATGAGCAGTTCTTC
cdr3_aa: CATGGGRLNNEQFF

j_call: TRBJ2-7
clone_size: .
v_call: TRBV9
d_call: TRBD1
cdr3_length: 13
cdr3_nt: TGTGCCAGCAGCAGAGGACAGGGCTACGAGCAGTACTTC
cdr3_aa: CASSRGQGYEQYF

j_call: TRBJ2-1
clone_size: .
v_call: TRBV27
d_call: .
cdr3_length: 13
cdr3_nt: TGTGCCAGCAGTTTCTCGCGGGACAATGAGCAGTTCTTC
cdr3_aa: CASSFSRDNEQFF

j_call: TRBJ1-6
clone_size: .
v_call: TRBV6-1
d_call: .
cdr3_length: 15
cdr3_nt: TGTGCCAGCAGTGATTTAGGGACAAATAATTCACCCCTCCACTTT
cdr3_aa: CASSDLGTNNSPLHF

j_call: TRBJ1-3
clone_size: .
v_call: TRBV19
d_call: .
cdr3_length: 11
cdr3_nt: TGTGCCAGTAGGTCGGGAAACACCATATATTTT
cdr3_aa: CASRSGNTIYF

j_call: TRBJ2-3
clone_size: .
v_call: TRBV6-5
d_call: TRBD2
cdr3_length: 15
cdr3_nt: TGTGCCAGCAAGTTATCGGGGGGGACCACAGATACGCAGTATTTT
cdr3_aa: CASKLSGGTTDTQYF

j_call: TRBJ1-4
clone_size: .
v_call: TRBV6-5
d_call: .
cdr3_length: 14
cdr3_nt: TGTGCCAGCAGTTTGGGGCAGGGAGGAGAAAAACTGTTTTTT
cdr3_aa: CASSLGQGGEKLFF

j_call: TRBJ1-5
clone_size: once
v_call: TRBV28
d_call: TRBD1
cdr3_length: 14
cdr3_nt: TGTGCCAGCAGTTTATCGCAGGGGGGTCGGCCCCAGCATTTT
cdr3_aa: CASSLSQGGRPQHF

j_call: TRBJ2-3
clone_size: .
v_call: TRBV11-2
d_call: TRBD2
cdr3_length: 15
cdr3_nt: TGTGCCAGCAGCCCATTAGCGGGGGGGCCCAATACGCAGTATTTT
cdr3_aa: CASSPLAGGPNTQYF

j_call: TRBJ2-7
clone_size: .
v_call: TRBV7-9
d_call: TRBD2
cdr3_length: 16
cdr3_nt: TGTGCCAGCAGCAAGTTCGCGGGGGGCCCCTATTACGAGCAGTACTTC
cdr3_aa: CASSKFAGGPYYEQYF

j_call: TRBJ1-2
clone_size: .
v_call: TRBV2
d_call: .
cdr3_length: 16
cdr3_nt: TGTGCCAGCAGTGAAGCGCTTGAGGGCCTGGACTATGGCTACACCTTC
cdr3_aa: CASSEALEGLDYGYTF

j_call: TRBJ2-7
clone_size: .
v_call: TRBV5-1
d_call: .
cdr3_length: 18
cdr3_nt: TGCGCCAGCAGCCCCCGGCTTGGCAAACAGGGCTTGGGCTACGAGCAGTACTTC
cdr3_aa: CASSPRLGKQGLGYEQYF

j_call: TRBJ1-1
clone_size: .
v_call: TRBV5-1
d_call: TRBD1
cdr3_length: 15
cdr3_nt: TGCGCCAGCAGCTTGGCCGGGACAGGGGAAACTGAAGCTTTCTTT
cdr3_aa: CASSLAGTGETEAFF

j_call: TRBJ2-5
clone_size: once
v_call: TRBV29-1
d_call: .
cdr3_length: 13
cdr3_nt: TGCAGCGCGGTACTCAACTTCCAAGAGACCCAGTACTTC
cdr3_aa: CSAVLNFQETQYF

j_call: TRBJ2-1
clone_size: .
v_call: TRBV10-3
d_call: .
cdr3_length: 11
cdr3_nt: TGTGCCATCAGGGTGGAGAATGAGCAGTTCTTC
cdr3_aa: CAIRVENEQFF

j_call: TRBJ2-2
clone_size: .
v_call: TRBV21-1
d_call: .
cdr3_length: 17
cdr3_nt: TGTGCCAGCAGCCGAAGCCAGGGCGACTCGAACACCGGGGAGCTGTTTTTT
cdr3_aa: CASSRSQGDSNTGELFF

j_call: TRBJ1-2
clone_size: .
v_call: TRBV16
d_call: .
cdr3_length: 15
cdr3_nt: TGTGCCAGCAGCCAACCTCCGGGGGGGGCGAGCGGCTACACCTTC
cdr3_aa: CASSQPPGGASGYTF

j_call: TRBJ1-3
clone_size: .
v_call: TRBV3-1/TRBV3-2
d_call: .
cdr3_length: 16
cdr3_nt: TGTGCCAGCAGCCAAGATCCGGCCGGGGCTGGAAACACCATATATTTT
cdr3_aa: CASSQDPAGAGNTIYF